This TCR beta chain stems from a study of cytomegalovirus exposure and HLA in healthy donors (dated by TCRdb to 2017 to 2019). A note on the overall study: An earlier analysis of roughly 630 of the donors reported roughly 270 Gb of sequence data and around 120 million unique TCR beta sequences from 150 million to 200 million T cells. Class I and class II HLA loci were covered by the typing at four-digit resolution. The study profiled the T cell repertoires of hundreds of subjects by immunosequencing and related them to cytomegalovirus serostatus. About five DR-DQ haplotypes were handled as single units for association and clustering because linkage in the cohort was strong. Of the roughly 400 genotyped donors, roughly 85% fell in the genetic ancestry cluster associated with self-reported Caucasian donors. Among 398 genotyped donors of the cohort, an average of approximately 230,000 unique TCR beta nucleotide sequences were sequenced per donor, roughly a sixth of them non-productive. The study was designed to test whether signatures of past pathogen exposure could be identified by cataloging public T cell receptors. An earlier analysis of 500 to 750 of the donors applied high-throughput TCR beta sequencing to assess whether each TCR beta V gene segment acted as functional or pseudogenic. To study patterns of TCR occurrence, a later analysis re-analyzed previously published TCR beta repertoires from 666 donors and added high-resolution HLA genotyping. High-throughput TCR immunosequencing, statistical association of individual TCRs with disease status, and machine learning were combined to predict cytomegalovirus infection status. Rather than using new phenotypic data, the later analysis identified candidate immune exposures from TCR beta sequences and from how often those sequences occurred across donors. A separate validation cohort of about 110 different subjects was used in addition to the roughly 700-subject first cohort. Donor age, sex, ethnicity and CMV serostatus were compiled together with the repertoire data. Every discovery cohort repertoire had been produced on one sequencing platform. About 330 gigabases of sequencing data and tens of millions of unique TCR sequences made up an early release that covered about 640 HLA-typed donors. Typing coverage differed by locus: A, B, C, DRB1 and DQB1 were typed in about 620-640 donors, DQA1 in 500 to 550, DPA1 in around 610, and DPB1 in just under 490. Genome-wide SNP genotypes for about 55% of the 666 donors were used in a later genetic analysis, which treated that subset as a discovery cohort. What the authors observed across the whole study: The authors suggested that the approach could potentially be extended to other disease states and immunological phenotypes. Linkage disequilibrium might explain the correlated functional status among segregating V segments, but an unknown experimental factor could not be excluded. In a later genetic analysis, a missense DCLRE1C variant was associated with V-gene and J-gene trimming of TCR beta chains, and the association was replicated in an independent cohort. The cohort was sequenced for TCR beta chains only, and without alpha or paired-chain data the features that could be detected were limited. A later genetic analysis reported fewer N-insertions in productive TCRs among donors in an Asian-associated ancestry cluster than the roughly 700-donor mean. Compared with equally common non-associated chains, HLA-associated TCR beta chains in a later analysis were more clonally expanded and had lower generation probabilities. CMV serostatus was the only immune exposure information available for the cohort. Most TCR sequences were seen in very few donors, while some public TCRs were found in many individuals. In a later analysis, about 17,000 TCR beta sequences were associated with specific HLA alleles at a false discovery rate of 0.05. A cluster of highly shared sequence variants was judged likely to represent a technical artifact of the sequencing pipeline. Because HLA typing was missing for some donors at each locus, association tests included only the typed subset. In both the original and validation cohorts, the classifier was reported to diagnose cytomegalovirus status with high specificity and sensitivity. In the study, around 150 TCR beta chains were listed as associated with cytomegalovirus. A further reported finding was that TCR beta sequences accurately predicted the HLA-A and HLA-B alleles for most subjects in the first cohort. Strong co-occurrence of HLA alleles, especially DR and DQ, made assigning TCR associations to individual alleles difficult. A later analysis found that TCR association rates varied across HLA loci, with DRB1 alleles showing the most associated TCRs and HLA-C alleles the fewest. Several of the top co-occurrence clusters appeared to be linked to parvovirus B19, influenza, CMV and Epstein-Barr virus, according to a later analysis. About 17 rarely observed V segments, including chromosome 9 orphons, were excluded from the earlier analysis of a few hundred of the donors because counts were too low. The presence/absence analyses assumed that sequencing depth was roughly uniform across donors, and that assumption may not be true. The 87-base-pair reads could not distinguish some IMGT-functional V segments, including TRBV6-2 and TRBV6-3, so those segments were excluded. In vitro tests confirmed that a few of the cytomegalovirus-associated TCR beta chains recognize cytomegalovirus antigens. Most CMV-associated TCR beta chains appeared to be HLA-restricted in a later analysis, and the HLA associations seemed to be driven largely by CMV exposure. An earlier analysis of approximately 590 of the donors showed that most TCR beta V segments appeared in productive rearrangements either about 87% or about 30% of the time, which broadly matched IMGT annotations.

V loses 4 bases of germline sequence and J loses 4 bases, and the interval between the two ends is 13 bases. From the cysteine up to the phenylalanine, the CDR3 has a length of 14 residues. Of the read, only the CDR3 DNA is kept; its 42 bases are in frame from base 1. The germline V gene (reference sequence) provides CDR1 MNHEY and CDR2 SMNVEV. Concerning this clone itself: The specificity of this receptor is unknown. Within one base of it there is no much larger clone, and no base qualities were kept.

The receptor library was made with the immunoSEQ multiplex PCR assay. For the multiplex PCR, a mixture combining 60 forward primers for TCR Vbeta segments and 13 reverse primers for TCR Jbeta segments was used. Amplification of the CDR3 region of rearranged TCR beta genes was performed with a multiplex PCR assay on genomic DNA. The amplified TCR beta libraries were sequenced on the Illumina HiSeq System as 87-base-pair reads. Per the original workflow: A later analysis counted tens of millions of unique TCR beta chains across the 500 to 850 repertoires, and around 9.9 million of these chains were shared by at least two donors. A nearest-neighbor algorithm error-corrected the raw reads and collapsed the reads into unique sequences, merging closely related sequences to remove PCR and sequencing errors. Alignment of CDR3 sequences to IMGT reference sequences was used to assign V, D and J gene segments. For a sequence to be retained, a match of at least six nucleotides was required to both a V gene segment and a J gene segment. A rearrangement was called productive if the CDR3 had no stop codons and remained in frame with V and J, and every other rearrangement was called non-productive. Following IMGT convention, CDR3 was defined as the stretch from the second conserved V-encoded cysteine to the conserved J-encoded phenylalanine. The earlier analysis of 500 to 650 of the donors excluded any sequence lacking an unambiguous match to a single V gene segment. An earlier analysis of almost 600 of the donors classified V segments as functional when productive rearrangements were above 56.7% and as segregating when the standard deviation between donors was above 5%. A statistical classification framework was developed to diagnose cytomegalovirus status using the catalog of TCR beta chain sequences. V and J gene assignment, in a later analysis, came from comparing TCR nucleotide sequences with IMGT/GENE-DB human TR gene sequences. A later analysis assigned CDR3 sequences and most-parsimonious VDJ recombination scenarios with the TCRdist pipeline. In a later analysis, every TCR beta chain was defined by the combination of its CDR3 amino acid sequence and its V-gene family, and reads without a unique V-gene family were dropped. A later analysis removed several hundred highly shared, low-generation-probability nucleotide sequences to deal with suspected cross-contamination and a sequencing artifact. A later analysis calculated a clonal expansion index for each public chain from normalized within-repertoire ranks of inferred template counts. In a later analysis, generation probabilities were computed using a VDJ recombination model fitted to out-of-frame rearrangements, and the results were checked against IGoR. Hypergeometric tests were used in a later analysis to score TCR-TCR, TCR-HLA and TCR-CMV co-occurrence, with a repertoire-size bias correction applied to the TCR pairs. To estimate false discovery rates, a later analysis permuted the HLA or CMV assignments 20 times. In a later analysis, co-occurring TCRs were grouped with DBSCAN, and TCRdist sequence similarity was added when clustering was performed within HLA-allele-positive subsets. Co-occurrence clustering excluded repertoires with fewer than 30,000 or more than 120,000 public chains, plus five with anomalous nucleotide sharing. Held by TCRdb, this immuneACCESS table contains in-frame sequences only and omits some clones. Under half of the omission traces to an unresolved V gene where checked; the cause of the rest is unknown. The V and J calls and the clone size are those of that table, but D and trimming were determined from the DNA. In all, the sample holds approximately 190,000 clones, and around four fifths of those were seen once. About 0.8% of the sample lies in the top ten.

The cohort comprised some 680 healthy bone marrow donors. Cohort members were all nominally healthy when sampled, although unrecorded immune exposures were likely present. The donor tested CMV seronegative, placing the donor among the 300 to 450 seronegative members of the cohort. Every donor gave a peripheral blood sample, and the peripheral blood mononuclear cells from that sample were used for TCR beta sequencing. Genomic DNA extraction from the blood cell samples was performed with the Qiagen DNeasy Blood Extraction Kit. This clonotype originated in a woman aged 18-30 years in good health and CMV-seronegative. The sequenced sample consisted of PBMCs. The chain is assembled from TRBV27 and TRBJ1-2, with the D gene not confidently named. The CDR3 reads as follows: CASSSIRRGYGYTF. The sequenced DNA: TGTGCCAGCAGTTCAATTCGTCGGGGCTATGGCTACACCTTC.